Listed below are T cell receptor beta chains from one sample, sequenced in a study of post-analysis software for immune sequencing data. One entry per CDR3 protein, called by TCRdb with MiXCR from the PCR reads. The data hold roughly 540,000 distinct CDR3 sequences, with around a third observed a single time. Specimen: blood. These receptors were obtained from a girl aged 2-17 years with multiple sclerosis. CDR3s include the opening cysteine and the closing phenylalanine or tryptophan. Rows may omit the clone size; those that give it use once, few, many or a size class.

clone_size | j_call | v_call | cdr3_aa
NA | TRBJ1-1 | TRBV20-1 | CSASDRRGYETEAFF
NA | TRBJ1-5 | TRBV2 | CASSDMTADQPQHF
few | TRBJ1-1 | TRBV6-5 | CASSYLVTTGQKKVGTEAFF
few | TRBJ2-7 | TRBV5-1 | CASSLASKPYEQYF
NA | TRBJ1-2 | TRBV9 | CASSVAGTDYYGYTF
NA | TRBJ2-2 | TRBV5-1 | CASSLDSANTGELFF
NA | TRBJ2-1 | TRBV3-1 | CASTRGLVTYNEQFF
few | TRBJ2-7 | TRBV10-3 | CAISGDSAEQYF
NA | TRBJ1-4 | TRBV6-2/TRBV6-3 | CASSRPLPREKLFF
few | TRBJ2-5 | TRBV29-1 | CSDIDRAQETQYF